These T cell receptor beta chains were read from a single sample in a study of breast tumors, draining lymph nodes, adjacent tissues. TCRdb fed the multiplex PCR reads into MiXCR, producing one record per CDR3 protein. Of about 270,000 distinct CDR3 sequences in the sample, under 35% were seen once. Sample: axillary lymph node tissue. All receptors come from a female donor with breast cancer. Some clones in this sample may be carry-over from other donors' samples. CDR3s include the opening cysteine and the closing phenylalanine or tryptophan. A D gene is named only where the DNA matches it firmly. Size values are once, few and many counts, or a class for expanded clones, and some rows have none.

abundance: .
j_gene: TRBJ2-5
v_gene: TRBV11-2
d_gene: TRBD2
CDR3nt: TGTGCCAGCGGCTTAGTAGGTTGGGAGGCTAGCGGGAGTCAAGAGACCCAGTACTTC
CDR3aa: CASGLVGWEASGSQETQYF

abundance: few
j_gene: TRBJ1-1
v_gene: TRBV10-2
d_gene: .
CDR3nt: TGCGCCAGCAAGGAAAGGGCAGAGCAAACTGAAGCTTTCTTT
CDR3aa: CASKERAEQTEAFF

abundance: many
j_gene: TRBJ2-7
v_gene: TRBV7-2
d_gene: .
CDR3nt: TGTGCCAGCAGCTTATGGCAGGCAACCTACGAGCAGTACTTC
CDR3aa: CASSLWQATYEQYF

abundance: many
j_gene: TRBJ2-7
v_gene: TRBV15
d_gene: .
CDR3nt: TGTGCCACCTGTGTGGTAGGGAGCCACGAGCAGTACTTC
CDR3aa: CATCVVGSHEQYF

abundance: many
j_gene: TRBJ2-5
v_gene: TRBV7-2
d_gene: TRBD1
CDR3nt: TGTGCCAGCAGCTTTGGACAGGTCCAAGAGACCCAGTACTTC
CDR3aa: CASSFGQVQETQYF

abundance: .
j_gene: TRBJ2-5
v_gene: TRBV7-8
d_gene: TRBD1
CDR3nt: TGTGCCAGCAGCTTAGGGACAGGGGGTATGGAGACCCAGTACTTC
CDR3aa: CASSLGTGGMETQYF

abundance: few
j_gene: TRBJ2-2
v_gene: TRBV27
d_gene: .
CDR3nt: TGTGCCAGCAGGGCAGTCGCGAACACCGGGGAGCTGTTTTTT
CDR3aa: CASRAVANTGELFF

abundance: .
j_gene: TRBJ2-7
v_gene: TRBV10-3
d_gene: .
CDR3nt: TGTGCCATCGGAAATGGACGTTCCTACGAGCAGTACTTC
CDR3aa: CAIGNGRSYEQYF

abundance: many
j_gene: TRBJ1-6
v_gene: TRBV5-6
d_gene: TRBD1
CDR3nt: TGTGCCAGCAGCTTATCCGGGACAGGGGGTTATCGTCCCCTCCACTTT
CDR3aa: CASSLSGTGGYRPLHF

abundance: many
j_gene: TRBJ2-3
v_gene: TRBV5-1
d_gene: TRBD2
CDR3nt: TGCGCCAGCAGCTATAGCGGGAGTGGGGGCACAGATACGCAGTATTTT
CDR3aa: CASSYSGSGGTDTQYF

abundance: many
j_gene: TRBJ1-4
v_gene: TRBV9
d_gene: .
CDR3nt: TGTGCCAGCAGCGTAGGACCGACTGAAAAACTGTTTTTT
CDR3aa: CASSVGPTEKLFF

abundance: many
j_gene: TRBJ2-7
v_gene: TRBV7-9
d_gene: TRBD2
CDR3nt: TGTGCCAGCAGCTTTTCGCGGGAGTTAAGGAACGAGCAGTACTTC
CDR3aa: CASSFSRELRNEQYF

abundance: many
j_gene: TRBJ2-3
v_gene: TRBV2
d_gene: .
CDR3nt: TGTGCCAGCAGTGAAGGACTAACTAGCACAGATACGCAGTATTTT
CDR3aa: CASSEGLTSTDTQYF

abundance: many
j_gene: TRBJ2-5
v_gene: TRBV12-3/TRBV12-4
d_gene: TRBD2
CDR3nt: TGTGCCAGCAGTTTACAGATAGCGGGAAGTCAAGAGACCCAGTACTTC
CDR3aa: CASSLQIAGSQETQYF

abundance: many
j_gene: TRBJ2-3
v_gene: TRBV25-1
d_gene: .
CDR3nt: TGTGCCAGCAGTGAATGGTCTCAGTCAGATACGCAGTATTTT
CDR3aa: CASSEWSQSDTQYF

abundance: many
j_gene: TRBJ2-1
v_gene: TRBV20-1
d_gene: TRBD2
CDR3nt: TGCAGTGCTAGAGTCAGCGGGAGGGCCTTTGATGAGCAGTTCTTC
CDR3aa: CSARVSGRAFDEQFF

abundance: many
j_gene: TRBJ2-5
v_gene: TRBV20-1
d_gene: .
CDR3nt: TGCAGTGCTTGGGACTCCCGGAGGACTCAAGAGACCCAGTACTTC
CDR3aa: CSAWDSRRTQETQYF

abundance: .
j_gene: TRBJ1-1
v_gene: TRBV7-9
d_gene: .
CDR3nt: TGTGCCAGCAGCATACCCCGGGACACTGAAGCTTTCTTT
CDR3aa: CASSIPRDTEAFF

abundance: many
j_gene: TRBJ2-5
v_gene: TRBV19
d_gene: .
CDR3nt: TGTGCCAGTAGTAGAGACCGGGACTCTTTAGAGACCCAGTACTTC
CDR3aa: CASSRDRDSLETQYF

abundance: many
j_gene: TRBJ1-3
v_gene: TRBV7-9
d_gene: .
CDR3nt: TGTGCCAGCAGAGATACAGTCTCCGGAAACACCATATATTTT
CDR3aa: CASRDTVSGNTIYF

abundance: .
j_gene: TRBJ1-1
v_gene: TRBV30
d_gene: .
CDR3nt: TGTGCCTGGAGTGTGGGTAGGAACACTGAAGCTTTCTTT
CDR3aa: CAWSVGRNTEAFF

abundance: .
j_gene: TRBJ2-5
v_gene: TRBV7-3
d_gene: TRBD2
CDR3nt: TGTGCCAGCATTATACACCGGACTAGCGGGAGTTGGGGGGAGACCCAGTACTTC
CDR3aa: CASIIHRTSGSWGETQYF